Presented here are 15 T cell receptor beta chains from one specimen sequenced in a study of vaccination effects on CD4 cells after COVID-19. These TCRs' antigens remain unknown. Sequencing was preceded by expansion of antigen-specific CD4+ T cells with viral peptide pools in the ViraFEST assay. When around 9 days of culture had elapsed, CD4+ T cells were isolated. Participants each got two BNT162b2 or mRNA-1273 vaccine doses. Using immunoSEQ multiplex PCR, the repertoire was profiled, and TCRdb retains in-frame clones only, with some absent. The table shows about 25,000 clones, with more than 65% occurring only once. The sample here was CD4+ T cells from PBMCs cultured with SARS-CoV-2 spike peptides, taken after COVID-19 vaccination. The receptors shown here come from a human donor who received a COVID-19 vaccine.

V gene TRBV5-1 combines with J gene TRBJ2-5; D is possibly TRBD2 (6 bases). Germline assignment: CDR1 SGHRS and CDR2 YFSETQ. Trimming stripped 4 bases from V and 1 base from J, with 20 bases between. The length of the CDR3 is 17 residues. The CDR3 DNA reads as TGCGCCAGCAGCCCCGGTGCGGCTAGCGTACCCCAAGAGACCCAGTACTTC. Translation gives CASSPGAASVPQETQYF.

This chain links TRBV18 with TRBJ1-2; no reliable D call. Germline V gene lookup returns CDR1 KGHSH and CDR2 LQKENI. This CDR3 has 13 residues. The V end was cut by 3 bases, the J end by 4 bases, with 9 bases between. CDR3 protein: CASSPDGRYGYTF. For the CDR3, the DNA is TGTGCCAGCTCACCCGACGGACGCTATGGCTACACCTTC.

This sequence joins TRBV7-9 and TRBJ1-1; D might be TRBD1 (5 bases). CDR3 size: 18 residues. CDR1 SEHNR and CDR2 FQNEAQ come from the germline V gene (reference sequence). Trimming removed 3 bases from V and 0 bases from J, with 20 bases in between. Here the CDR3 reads CASSLFMKQVPMNTEAFF. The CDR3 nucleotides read TGTGCCAGCAGCTTGTTTATGAAACAGGTCCCAATGAACACTGAAGCTTTCTTT.

CDR3 sequence (DNA): TGTGCCAGCAGCAAGATAAAGAGAACTACGGGTTTACAAGGTTCACCCCTCCACTTT. Translated, it gives CASSKIKRTTGLQGSPLHF. The chain carries TRBV11-2 and TRBJ1-6; no reliable D call. Looked up from germline, CDR1 is SGHAT and CDR2 is FQNNGV. V dropped 5 bases and J dropped 9 bases, with 29 bases sitting between them. The CDR3 is 19 amino acids.

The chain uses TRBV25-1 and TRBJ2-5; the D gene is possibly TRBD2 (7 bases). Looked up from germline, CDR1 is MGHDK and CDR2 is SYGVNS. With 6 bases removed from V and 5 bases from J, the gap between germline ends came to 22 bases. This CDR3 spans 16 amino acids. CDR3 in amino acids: CASRGGLQGPRETQYF. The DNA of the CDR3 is TGTGCCAGCAGGGGGGGGCTTCAGGGGCCGAGGGAGACCCAGTACTTC. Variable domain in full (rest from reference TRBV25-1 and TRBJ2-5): EADIYQTPRYLVIGTGKKITLECSQTMGHDKMYWYQQDPGMELHLIHYSYGVNSTEKGDLSSESTVSRIRTEHFPLTLESARPSHTSQYLCASRGGLQGPRETQYFGPGTRLLVL.

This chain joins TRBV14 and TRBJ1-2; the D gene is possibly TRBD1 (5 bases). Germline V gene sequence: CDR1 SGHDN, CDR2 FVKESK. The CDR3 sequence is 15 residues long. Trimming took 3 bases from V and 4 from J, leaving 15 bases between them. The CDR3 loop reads CASSHFEGSSYGYTF. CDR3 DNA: TGTGCCAGCAGCCATTTTGAGGGGTCGTCCTATGGCTACACCTTC.

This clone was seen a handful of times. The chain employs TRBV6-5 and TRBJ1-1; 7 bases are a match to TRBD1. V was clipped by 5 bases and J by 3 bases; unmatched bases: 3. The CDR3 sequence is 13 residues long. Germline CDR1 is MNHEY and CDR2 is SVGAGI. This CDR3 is CASSQQGYTEAFF. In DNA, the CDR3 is TGTGCCAGCAGTCAACAGGGGTACACTGAAGCTTTCTTT.

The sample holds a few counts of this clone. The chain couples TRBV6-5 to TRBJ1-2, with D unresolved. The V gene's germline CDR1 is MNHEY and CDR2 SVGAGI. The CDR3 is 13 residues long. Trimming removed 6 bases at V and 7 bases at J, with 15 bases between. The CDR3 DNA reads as TGTGCCAGCAGAGATCAGAGAAGGGCTGGCTACACCTTC. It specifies CASRDQRRAGYTF.

This CDR3 is CATEAYSGETQYF. The CDR3 DNA reads TGCGCCACCGAGGCTTATAGCGGAGAGACCCAGTACTTC. The chain uses TRBV10-2 and TRBJ2-5, with TRBD2 as a possible D gene (6 bases). With 10 bases removed from V and 4 bases from J, the gap between germline ends came to 16 bases. CDR3 length: 13 residues. Germline assignment: CDR1 WSHSY and CDR2 SAAADI.

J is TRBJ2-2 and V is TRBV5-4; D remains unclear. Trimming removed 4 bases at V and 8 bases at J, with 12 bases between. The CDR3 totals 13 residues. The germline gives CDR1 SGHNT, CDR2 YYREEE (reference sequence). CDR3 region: CASSHGVGGELFF. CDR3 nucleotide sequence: TGTGCCAGCAGCCATGGAGTGGGTGGGGAGCTGTTTTTT.

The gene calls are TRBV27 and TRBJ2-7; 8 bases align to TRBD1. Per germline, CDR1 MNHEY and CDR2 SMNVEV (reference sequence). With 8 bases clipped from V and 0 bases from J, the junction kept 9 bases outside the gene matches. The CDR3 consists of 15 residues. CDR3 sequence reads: CASANRGSSSYEQYF. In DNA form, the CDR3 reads TGTGCCAGCGCAAACAGGGGGTCCAGCTCCTACGAGCAGTACTTC.

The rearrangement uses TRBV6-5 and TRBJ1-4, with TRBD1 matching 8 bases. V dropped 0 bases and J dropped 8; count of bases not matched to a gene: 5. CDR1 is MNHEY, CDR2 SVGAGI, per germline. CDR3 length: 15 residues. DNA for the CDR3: TGTGCCAGCAGTTACTCGACAGGGACAGGAGAAAAACTGTTTTTT. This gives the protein CASSYSTGTGEKLFF.

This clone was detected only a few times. DNA for the CDR3: TGTGCCAGTAGTACGCAGTTATATACGAACACCGGGGAGCTGTTTTTT. Translated, it gives CASSTQLYTNTGELFF. The chain has TRBV19 and TRBJ2-2, with no clear D. Germline V gene lookup returns CDR1 LNHDA and CDR2 SQIVND (reference sequence). The CDR3 extends over 16 amino acids. V was shortened by 4 bases and J by 0 bases, with 12 bases between the two germline ends.

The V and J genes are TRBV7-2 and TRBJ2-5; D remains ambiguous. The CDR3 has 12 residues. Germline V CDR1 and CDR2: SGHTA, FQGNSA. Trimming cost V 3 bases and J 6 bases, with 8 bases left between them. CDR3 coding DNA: TGTGCCAGCAGCTTTTCATCCCAGACCCAGTACTTC. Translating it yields CASSFSSQTQYF. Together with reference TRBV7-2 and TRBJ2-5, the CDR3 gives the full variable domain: GAGVSQSPSNKVTEKGKDVELRCDPISGHTALYWYRQSLGQGLEFLIYFQGNSAPDKSGLPSDRFSAERTGGSVSTLTIQRTQQEDSAVYLCASSFSSQTQYFGPGTRLLVL.

The CDR3 loop reads CAIRGGRANTGELFF. The DNA for the CDR3 is TGTGCCATCAGGGGCGGGAGGGCGAACACCGGGGAGCTGTTTTTT. The rearrangement links TRBV10-3 to TRBJ2-2, with TRBD2 identical over 9 bases. V was clipped by 6 bases and J by 0 bases; unmatched bases: 2. The CDR3 has 15 amino acids. Germline lookup yields CDR1 ENHRY and CDR2 SYGVKD.